The entry below describes one T cell receptor (beta chain). The antigen is unknown. V gave up 4 bases and J gave up 5 bases, with 17 bases separating them. The length of the CDR3 is 15 residues. The germline V gene has CDR1 MDHEN and CDR2 SYDVKM. Some clones are missing from TCRdb's copy, which holds only in-frame ones; the method was immunoSEQ multiplex PCR. This table has 2 million to 3 million clones, just over 90% appearing once. This sample is part of a study of shared clonotypes between healthy human individuals. The study, taken as a whole, reports: The authors sampled blood alone, and tissue repertoires likely differ.

The TCR comes from a man younger than 35 in good health. The specimen was naive CD4+ T cells sorted from blood. Subset meaning: CD45RA+ positively selected. The chain couples TRBV28 to TRBJ1-2, with no clear D. CDR3 nucleotide sequence: TGTGCCAGCAGTTCACCTCCCAATCTTAGGTATGGCTACACCTTC. It is translated as CASSSPPNLRYGYTF.